Here is one T cell receptor beta chain with its context. The data originate from a study of blood T cell repertoires in COVID-19. Study in general: Researchers got acute and convalescent COVID-19 samples from the United States, Italy and Spain. The analysed material was cDNA or gDNA that came from T cells, B-cell-depleted T cells, or PBMCs.

Original analysis: From reference gene primer amplification, estimates of nucleated cell counts were derived. Clones were read by immunoSEQ multiplex PCR, and TCRdb kept only the in-frame ones, dropping some. V and J calls and clone size are given by that table; D and trimming were obtained from the DNA. The sample consists of 90,000 to 150,000 clones, about three quarters of them appearing once. CDR1 SGDLS and CDR2 YYNGEE come from the germline V gene. J was trimmed by 2 bases and V by 3 bases; bases with no gene match: 3. The CDR3 totals 16 residues. V is TRBV9 and J is TRBJ2-1; TRBD2 aligns across 12 bases. This sequence was found in a man aged 70-80 years with acute or convalescent COVID-19. The material sequenced was peripheral blood. CDR3 region: CASSGLAGGAYNEQFF. The CDR3 nucleotides read TGTGCCAGCAGCGGGCTAGCGGGGGGGGCCTACAATGAGCAGTTCTTC.